These T cell receptor beta chains were read from a single sample in a study of blood T cell repertoires in COVID-19. Measured with immunoSEQ multiplex PCR; TCRdb has only the in-frame clones, and not every one. The table includes about 150,000 clones, around 87% detected once. Sequences were obtained from peripheral blood. These receptors were obtained from an elderly man with acute or convalescent COVID-19. The CDR3 runs from the conserved cysteine through the conserved F or W. The D gene is left open where the match is weak. Rows give clone size only sometimes, using once, few, many, or a class for an expanded clone.

size	D	V	J	DNA	CDR3
.	.	TRBV5-1	TRBJ2-3	TGCGCCAGCAGCTTGATGGATAGCGCACAAGATACGCAGTATTTT	CASSLMDSAQDTQYF
.	.	TRBV6-2/TRBV6-3	TRBJ1-5	TGTGCCAGCAGTTCACCTTTAATAGGGGCTCAGCCCCAGCATTTT	CASSSPLIGAQPQHF
.	.	TRBV6-5	TRBJ1-2	TGTGCCAGCAGTTACTCAGGCACAGGCGTCTATGGCTACACCTTC	CASSYSGTGVYGYTF
.	TRBD1	TRBV2	TRBJ2-2	TGTGCCAGCAGTCTGACAGGGGCGTCCGGGGAGCTGTTTTTT	CASSLTGASGELFF
.	TRBD2	TRBV3-1/TRBV3-2	TRBJ2-3	TGTGCCAGCAGTCCCAGCGGGAGGGATACGCAGTATTTT	CASSPSGRDTQYF
.	.	TRBV12-3/TRBV12-4	TRBJ2-1	TGTGCCAGCCAACGCGACTACAATGAGCAGTTCTTC	CASQRDYNEQFF
.	.	TRBV28	TRBJ1-2	TGTGCCAGCAGTTTTTCGGTTAACTATGGCTACACCTTC	CASSFSVNYGYTF
.	.	TRBV27	TRBJ1-2	TGTGCCAGCAGTTTCGGGTCCTCCTATGGCTACACCTTC	CASSFGSSYGYTF
.	TRBD2	TRBV6-1	TRBJ2-5	TGTGCCAGCAGTGAAAGCTCTAGCGGGTTCAAAGAGACCCAGTACTTC	CASSESSSGFKETQYF
.	TRBD2	TRBV10-3	TRBJ2-5	TGTGCCATCAGTGAGAGTCGGCGGGAGGCCAGGGAGACCCAGTACTTC	CAISESRREARETQYF
.	.	TRBV5-1	TRBJ2-3	TGCGCCAGCAGCTCAGCCGGGGAAATAGCGTATCATACGCAGTATTTT	CASSSAGEIAYHTQYF
once	TRBD2	TRBV18	TRBJ2-1	TGTGCCAGCTCACCAAAGGGAGGGACGAATCCCTACAATGAGCAGTTCTTC	CASSPKGGTNPYNEQFF
.	.	TRBV5-8	TRBJ2-7	TGTGCCAGCAGCGGACTGAACTCCTACGAGCAGTACTTC	CASSGLNSYEQYF
.	.	TRBV6-5	TRBJ2-7	TGTGCCAGCAGCTCGAAGGGTATAAGCGGCGAGCAGTACTTC	CASSSKGISGEQYF
.	.	TRBV10-3	TRBJ1-6	TGTGCCATCAGTGAGTTTTCTGGACAGTCTAATTCACCCCTCCACTTT	CAISEFSGQSNSPLHF
once	TRBD1	TRBV6-4	TRBJ1-4	TGTGCCAGCAGTACGGACAGGGAGAGTGGTGAAAAACTGTTTTTT	CASSTDRESGEKLFF
once	TRBD1	TRBV29-1	TRBJ1-6	TGCAGCGTTTTGACAGGGAATTCACCCCTCCACTTT	CSVLTGNSPLHF
few	.	TRBV7-6	TRBJ1-6	TGTGCCAGCAGCTTAGACAGCCATAATTCACCCCTCCACTTT	CASSLDSHNSPLHF
.	TRBD1	TRBV5-1	TRBJ1-1	TGCGCCAGCAGCTCCCTAGGACAGGGGCTGAACACTGAAGCTTTCTTT	CASSSLGQGLNTEAFF
.	.	TRBV18	TRBJ2-5	TGTGCCAGCTCACCCGAGGAGACCCAGTACTTC	CASSPEETQYF
.	TRBD2	TRBV2	TRBJ2-5	TGTGCCAGCAGTGATTCTAGCGGGGGTGGAGAGACCCAGTACTTC	CASSDSSGGGETQYF
.	TRBD1	TRBV27	TRBJ2-7	TGTGCCAGCAGTTTATATAGGACAGGGCTATACGAGCAGTACTTC	CASSLYRTGLYEQYF
.	.	TRBV10-3	TRBJ2-7	TGTGCCATCAAAAACCGGGACACTAACTACGAGCAGTACTTC	CAIKNRDTNYEQYF
.	.	TRBV9	TRBJ2-3	TGTGCCAGCAGCCGAGCAGATACGCAGTATTTT	CASSRADTQYF
.	.	TRBV5-1	TRBJ2-6	TGCGCCAGCAGCTTGGGGGCCGGTTCTCTTCAGGCCAACGTCCTGACTTTC	CASSLGAGSLQANVLTF
.	.	TRBV3-1/TRBV3-2	TRBJ2-5	TGTGCCAGCAGCCCCGGGGGAAAGCAAGAGACCCAGTACTTC	CASSPGGKQETQYF
.	TRBD1	TRBV30	TRBJ1-6	TGTGCCTTGGGACAGGAGGTAAATTCACCCCTCCACTTT	CALGQEVNSPLHF
.	.	TRBV27	TRBJ2-3	TGTGCGGACTGGACGAGAGATACGCAGTATTTT	CADWTRDTQYF
.	.	TRBV28	TRBJ1-4	TGTGCCAGCAGTCCTATGACAGAGTTCGATGAAAAACTGTTTTTT	CASSPMTEFDEKLFF
.	.	TRBV2	TRBJ2-6	TGTGCCAGCAGCTCCCGGGACTCTGGGGCCAACGTCCTGACTTTC	CASSSRDSGANVLTF
once	TRBD1	TRBV28	TRBJ2-7	TGTGCCAGCAGTTACAGGGGCAAGAGCTCCTACGAGCAGTACTTC	CASSYRGKSSYEQYF